The sequence of this TCR beta chain was determined in a study of T cells in women clearing cervical HPV infection (dated by TCRdb to the late 2010s). Regarding the research as a whole: The cases were 25 or so women with histologically confirmed HPV16-related CIN3 or worse, and 2 of these cases were invasive cancers. The controls were around 26 women whose single incident HPV16 infection cleared within 12 months with no development of precancer or cancer. Case blood was taken at the visit when the lesion was first identified, whereas control blood was taken when infection was no longer detected. For cases, a median interval of approximately 150 days, with an interquartile range of about 85 to 200 days, was observed between lesion detection and blood sampling. Since only a few of the women had HLA typing available, the possibility that HLA type was acting as a confounder could not be ruled out. An exploratory proof-of-principle case-control study, nested within the Guanacaste HPV Natural History Study in Costa Rica, was conducted to compare TCR repertoires across cervical HPV16 outcomes. Cases and controls were matched on age within five years and on year of sample collection. Cases had a median age of about 34 years and controls had a median age of approximately 40, with no significant differences in baseline characteristics. In the parent cohort, approximately 9,400 women aged 18 or older were enrolled in Guanacaste, Costa Rica, during about 1992 to 1995 and were followed for 7 to 8 years. Quality controls consisted of five blinded duplicates per group, for a total of about 60 samples made up of approximately 50 participants and around 10 replicates.

A note on this clone: What antigen it recognizes has not been identified. The read finishes 3 residues shy of the CDR3 end, and the germline J gene is used to complete it.

CDR1 DFQATT and CDR2 SNEGSKA were looked up in the germline V gene (reference sequence). From cysteine to phenylalanine, the CDR3 is 17 amino acids long. Sequencing covers 42 bases of the CDR3, shown here with the frame starting at base 1. After removal of 0 bases from V and 5 bases from J, the junction retains 12 bases not matched to a gene. Broader findings and caveats from the paper: Significantly higher TCR repertoire richness was observed in CIN3+ cases than in controls across sequencing depths, whereas no difference in evenness was found. Random forest classifiers that combined richness and V gene abundances separated cases from controls with an estimated AUC of around 0.8. Lower TRBV6-7 relative abundance was observed in cases than in controls (roughly 0.12% versus 0.15%; Bonferroni P = 0.0008). The cross-sectional design could not show whether the associations came before the infection or were a result of it, and neither effector/memory subsets nor HPV-specific T cells were isolated. Because the number of T cells per sample was unknown, the richness differences could reflect varying T-cell content rather than repertoire biology.

Every participant had a single incident cervical HPV16 infection, and women with prevalent HPV16 infections were excluded. Cervical HPV DNA was detected with MY09/MY11 PCR, and genotyping was done with dot-blot hybridization. About 15 mL of heparinized blood were centrifuged, and the buffy coat was aliquoted, frozen at -30°C, then stored at -80°C. Genomic DNA was extracted from buffy coat specimens using QIAGEN kits. TCR beta CDR3 regions were amplified by multiplex PCR using the immunoSEQ assay from an average of about 1,200 ng genomic DNA per sample. Primer bias was corrected in the assay by using a complete synthetic TCR repertoire to establish an amplification baseline. Amplicons were sequenced on the Illumina platform. The paper's processing steps were these. Sequence errors were corrected by clustering with frequency ratios and a modified nearest-neighbor algorithm, and the sequences were then analyzed in the immunoSEQ Analyzer using IMGT gene definitions. TCR richness and evenness were averaged over 20 rarefaction repeats at each rarefaction depth, excluding samples with fewer sequences than the depth. Relative abundances of V, D and J genes were compared between groups using Wilcoxon rank sum tests, with FDR correction applied. In the blinded duplicates, the intraclass correlation was around 96% for TCR richness and averaged about 80% across fewer than 80 gene segments. Held by TCRdb, this immuneACCESS table contains in-frame sequences only and omits some clones. Under half of the omission traces to an unresolved V gene where checked; the cause of the rest is unknown. V and J calls and clone size are as listed in that table; D and trimming were resolved from the DNA. The table for this sample records tens of thousands of clones. The ten largest clones capture roughly 6.5% of the sample.

The receptor chain draws on TRBV20-1 and TRBJ2-1; the central 8 bases match TRBD2. This TCR derives from a woman aged 18 to 75 with a cervical HPV16 infection that either progressed to CIN3+ or cleared (not recorded which). The sample comprised blood buffy coat. CDR3 DNA (partial): TGCAGTGCTAGAGATGGCGCGGGGGGTCCTCTTAACAATGAG. This is translated as CSARDGAGGPLNNE. The full CDR3 protein reads CSARDGAGGPLNNEQFF.